Here is one T cell receptor beta chain with its context. What it binds is unknown. Looked up from germline, CDR1 is DFQATT and CDR2 is SNEGSKA (reference sequence). V was trimmed by 5 bases and J by 8 bases, leaving 13 bases between them. The CDR3 runs 12 residues. The data are from a study of T-cell reconstitution after alpha-beta-depleted transplantation in children. Overall study findings and caveats: About two months after transplant, alpha-beta T cells reportedly came from several hundred expanded graft clones. After transplant, high TCRbeta diversity at day 60 in some patients arose from surviving recipient T cells and thymic progenitors. A year post-transplant, T-cell counts and diversity derived mostly from newly produced T cells.

A library of TCRbeta sequences, prepared with unique molecular identifiers, was generated. Each CDR3 protein gets one entry after TCRdb re-called the PCR reads with MiXCR. The table has about 240,000 distinct CDR3 sequences, about 25% seen once. The TCR sequence derives from a girl aged 2-10 years with Fanconi anemia, due to receive a stem cell transplant. The rearrangement links TRBV20-1 to TRBJ2-1, with D perhaps assigned TRBD1 or TRBD2 (5 bases each). Sequencing was performed on PBMCs, taken before TCRalphabeta/CD19-depleted stem cell transplant. CDR3 nucleotide sequence: TGCAGTGCTTCATCAGGGAGCGATGAGCAGTTCTTC. This encodes CSASSGSDEQFF.